One and the same sample provided the 18 T cell receptor beta chains below, sequenced in a study of beta chain features in type 1 diabetes (dated by TCRdb to between 2018 and 2020). The paper as a whole reports these results and caveats: Type 1 diabetes patients showed a moderate but significant shortening of TCRB CDR3 length in all four CD4+ subsets.

The library came from the immunoSEQ multiplex PCR assay. All of the isolated RNA was reverse transcribed with the High Capacity cDNA Reverse Transcription Kit, so expressed TCRB transcripts were sequenced. The table was pulled from immuneACCESS by TCRdb, which kept in-frame rearrangements only. Such tables lose some clones; where checked, under half of the loss comes from unresolved V genes, and the rest has no known cause. The sample includes roughly 150,000 clones, with roughly 60% observed a single time. The ten largest account for about 0.089% of the sample. No antigen has been identified for these receptors. The material sequenced was naive CD4+ T cells from blood. This specimen's cell subset or site label, interpreted: true naive CD4+ T cells. The receptors were gathered from a man aged 30 to 45 with type 1 diabetes.

The chain has TRBV10-3 and TRBJ1-1, with D unclear. Trimming cost V 11 bases and J 10 bases, with 17 bases left between them. Germline CDR1 ENHRY, CDR2 SYGVKD. The CDR3 covers 11 residues. The CDR3 DNA sequence: TGTGCCGGAGGTGGCGAATTTGGAGCTTTCTTT. As protein: CAGGGEFGAFF.

This clone was observed a few times. The chain joins TRBV7-9 to TRBJ2-4; 13 nucleotides agree with TRBD2. The J segment lost 0 bases and the V segment lost 5 bases, leaving 7 bases of the junction unmatched. Germline V CDR1 and CDR2: SEHNR, FQNEAQ (reference sequence). CDR3 size: 18 residues. CDR3 loop: CASSPGTSGALAKNIQYF. DNA for the CDR3: TGTGCCAGCAGCCCCGGGACTAGCGGGGCGCTAGCCAAAAACATTCAGTACTTC.

This clone was picked up one time. This sequence joins TRBV4-1 and TRBJ2-1, with D possibly being TRBD1 (5 bases). This CDR3 contains 15 residues. V was clipped by 4 bases and J by 8 bases, with 18 bases between them. CDR1 MGHRA and CDR2 YSYEKL come from the germline V gene. CDR3 residues: CASSLNGQGLYEQFF. The CDR3 nucleotides are TGCGCCAGCAGCCTCAATGGCCAGGGTCTCTATGAGCAGTTCTTC.

The chain joins TRBV7-9 to TRBJ2-5; D gene unclear. The CDR3 contains 13 residues. The V gene's germline CDR1 is SEHNR and CDR2 FQNEAQ (reference sequence). The germline V and J ends were trimmed by 2 bases and 3 bases, with 7 bases remaining between them. CDR3 sequence reads: CASSLINKETQYF. CDR3 sequence (DNA): TGTGCCAGCAGCTTAATCAATAAAGAGACCCAGTACTTC.

The chain joins TRBV5-1 to TRBJ1-1; 8 nucleotides match TRBD1. Germline V gene data show CDR1 as SGHRS and CDR2 as YFSETQ. V was pared by 4 bases and J by 1 base, with 3 bases of the junction left unmatched. There are 14 residues in the CDR3. DNA for the CDR3: TGCGCCAGCAGCAACGGACAGGGGAACACTGAAGCTTTCTTT. This translates into CASSNGQGNTEAFF.

The chain links TRBV2 to TRBJ2-5, with D possibly matching TRBD1 (6 bases). The CDR3 has 14 amino acids. Germline CDR1 SNHLY, CDR2 FYNNEI. Trimming stripped 3 bases from V and 2 bases from J, with 10 bases between. In DNA form, the CDR3 reads TGTGCCAGCAGTGACCCGGACAGACAAGAGACCCAGTACTTC. Protein: CASSDPDRQETQYF.

This clone was seen only once. This chain connects TRBV25-1 to TRBJ1-3, with D possibly TRBD1 on 5 matching bases. The germline CDR1 and CDR2 sequences are MGHDK and SYGVNS. V dropped 3 bases and J dropped 0 bases, with 9 bases sitting between them. The CDR3 contains 15 residues. The CDR3 sequence is CASSDTTGSGNTIYF. The CDR3 DNA reads as TGTGCCAGCAGTGACACAACAGGCTCTGGAAACACCATATATTTT.

This sequence joins TRBV9 and TRBJ2-5; 7 nucleotides match TRBD1. V trimming: 3 bases; J trimming: 3 bases; junction bases outside the gene matches: 2. CDR1 is SGDLS and CDR2 is YYNGEE in the germline V gene. The CDR3 has 13 amino acids. In DNA, the CDR3 is TGTGCCAGCAGCGGAACAGGGGAAGAGACCCAGTACTTC. It encodes CASSGTGEETQYF.

The V call is TRBV6-5, the J call TRBJ1-6; D is uncertain. Between the trimmed V and J ends, which lost 4 bases and 3 bases, there was a span of 4 bases. The CDR3 runs 13 residues. Germline CDR1 is MNHEY and CDR2 is SVGAGI. DNA of the CDR3: TGTGCCAGCAGTTGGGACTATAATTCACCCCTCCACTTT. Translation gives CASSWDYNSPLHF.

The CDR3 sequence is CASSPPQGQNIQYF. CDR3 bases: TGTGCCAGCAGCCCCCCTCAGGGCCAAAACATTCAGTACTTC. V gene TRBV7-9 combines with J gene TRBJ2-4, with D maybe TRBD1 (5 bases). The ends were cut back, 5 bases at V and 5 bases at J, with 13 bases in the middle. CDR1 SEHNR and CDR2 FQNEAQ come from the germline V gene (reference sequence). The CDR3 runs 14 residues.

The CDR3 DNA follows: TGTGCCTCGGCTCCCAGCTCCTACAATGAGCAGTTCTTC. Protein: CASAPSSYNEQFF. This chain links TRBV30 with TRBJ2-1, with D hard to call. Germline V CDR1 and CDR2: GTSNPN, SVGIG (reference sequence). Trimming took 7 bases from V and 0 from J, leaving 10 bases between them. This CDR3 contains 13 residues.

The chain links TRBV25-1 to TRBJ1-2; tentative D call: TRBD1 (5 bases). V gave up 2 bases and J gave up 2 bases, with 12 bases separating them. The CDR3 sequence is 15 residues long. The germline V gene encodes CDR1 MGHDK and CDR2 SYGVNS. The CDR3: CASSEPEAGNYGYTF. The CDR3 DNA follows: TGTGCCAGCAGTGAACCCGAAGCAGGGAACTATGGCTACACCTTC.

The CDR3 here is CSARTSGGTDTQYF. In nucleotides, the CDR3 is TGCAGCGCCAGGACTAGCGGGGGAACAGATACGCAGTATTTT. The chain is built from TRBV29-1 and TRBJ2-3; 13 nucleotides line up with TRBD2. Trimming took 7 bases from V and 3 from J; bases not matched to a gene: 4. Germline V lookup: CDR1 SQVTM, CDR2 ANQGSEA. CDR3 length: 14 residues.

The chain is built from TRBV9 and TRBJ2-7; D is ambiguous. The V end lost 4 bases, the J end lost 6 bases, and 20 bases lay between the germline ends. The CDR3 loop spans 15 amino acids. The germline CDR1 and CDR2 sequences are SGDLS and YYNGEE. CDR3 coding DNA: TGTGCCAGCAGCCCAAGGGAACGGGCTCTCGCCGAGCAGTACTTC. Its translation: CASSPRERALAEQYF.

In DNA, the CDR3 is TGTGCCAGCAGCTTACCAGGGGGATCCCTTGAAGCTTTCTTT. This translates into CASSLPGGSLEAFF. V is TRBV5-6 and J is TRBJ1-1; 7 bases match TRBD1. V lost 2 bases, J lost 7 bases, and 8 bases stayed unmatched. Germline V CDR1 and CDR2: SGHDT, YYEEEE. This CDR3 has 14 residues.

The chain combines TRBV10-3 with TRBJ2-5; 8 bases agree with TRBD1. V lost 6 bases, J lost 0 bases, and 15 bases stayed unmatched. Germline V gene sequence: CDR1 ENHRY, CDR2 SYGVKD. The CDR3 contains 18 residues. CDR3 sequence: CAISGQGSKGSDQETQYF. As DNA, the CDR3 is TGTGCCATCAGCGGACAGGGAAGTAAGGGGTCAGACCAAGAGACCCAGTACTTC.

The sample holds a few counts of this clone. The chain has TRBV5-6 and TRBJ2-7; maybe TRBD1 (5 bases). V was trimmed by 0 bases and J by 1 base, leaving 5 bases between them. The CDR3 loop spans 13 amino acids. CDR1 and CDR2 from the germline V gene are SGHDT and YYEEEE. The CDR3 protein is CASSLDRSYEQYF. DNA of the CDR3: TGTGCCAGCAGCTTGGACAGGTCCTACGAGCAGTACTTC.

The chain links TRBV15 to TRBJ2-7; TRBD1 aligns across 8 bases. CDR1 is LNHNV and CDR2 is YYDKDF in the germline V gene (reference sequence). The CDR3 loop spans 11 amino acids. V lost 5 bases and J lost 12; bases outside the gene matches: 6. CDR3 DNA: TGTGCCACCAGCCACAGGGGACAGGCGTACTTC. Translating gives CATSHRGQAYF.